This TCR beta chain derives from a study of shared clonotypes between healthy human individuals. The germline V gene has CDR1 MNHNY and CDR2 SVGAGI (reference sequence). CDR3 length: 15 amino acids. The V and J ends lost 5 bases and 0 bases respectively, with 11 bases between them. Only a few counts were recorded for this clone. Measured with immunoSEQ multiplex PCR; TCRdb has only the in-frame clones, and not every one. The repertoire includes about 980,000 clones, roughly 72% of them detected once, and around 1.5% sits in the top ten. The J gene is TRBJ1-5, the V gene TRBV6-6; TRBD1 might be the D (5 bases). This TCR derives from a man aged 18 to 29 in good health. Sequencing used memory CD4+ T cells sorted from blood. Subset specified: CD45RA-negative fraction. CDR3 bases: TGTGCCAGCAGTCGCGACAGTAATAGCAATCAGCCCCAGCATTTT. It codes for CASSRDSNSNQPQHF.